This T cell receptor beta chain derives from a study of a mutant IDH1 vaccine in newly diagnosed glioma. Turning to the study itself: Vaccines were begun 4-6 weeks after radiotherapy alone, or with temozolomide cycles. Most patients had radiochemotherapy with temozolomide before enrollment; others had one alone.

The protocol was immunoSEQ multiplex PCR, while the TCRdb copy is restricted to in-frame clones and leaves out a portion. The sample yields about 69,000 clones, more than 75% seen once. Note on this clone: No antigen is known for it.

Noted time point: week 35, safety follow-up. A 20-mer mutant IDH1 peptide at 300 ug was injected subcutaneously with topical imiquimod. Study-level results: There seemed to be no relation between pseudoprogression and changes in top peripheral T cell clonotypes.

Here the sequenced sample was PBMCs, taken from a glioma patient whose treatment included an IDH1 peptide vaccine. The sequence came from a man aged 30 to 39 with glioma.

Written as DNA, the CDR3 is TGCGCCAGCAGCTTATCAGACCCGAACACTGAAGCTTTCTTT. Protein sequence: CASSLSDPNTEAFF. The genes are TRBV5-1 and TRBJ1-1; D is uncertain. The CDR3 runs 14 residues. From germline, CDR1 is SGHRS and CDR2 YFSETQ. Trimming shortened V by 2 bases and J by 1 base, and 9 bases separated the two germline ends. Looking up the rest from reference TRBV5-1 and TRBJ1-1 gives the full variable domain: KAGVTQTPRYLIKTRGQQVTLSCSPISGHRSVSWYQQTPGQGLQFLFEYFSETQRNKGNFPGRFSGRQFSNSRSEMNVSTLELGDSALYLCASSLSDPNTEAFFGQGTRLTVV.